This TCR beta chain was sequenced for a study of OX40 agonist ivuxolimab in advanced cancers. Worth noting for this clone: One end of the junction varies from germline; a read error may be responsible.

Germline assignment: CDR1 PRHDT and CDR2 FYEKMQ (reference sequence). The CDR3 extends over 16 amino acids. Assay: immunoSEQ multiplex PCR; the TCRdb copy retains only in-frame clones and omits some. The profile shows tens of thousands of clones, 94% of them singletons. This clonotype was sampled from an adult with an advanced solid tumor such as melanoma, head and neck, liver or kidney cancer. The V call is TRBV13, the J call TRBJ2-7, with 11 positions matching TRBD2. Source: CD4+ or CD8+ T cells sorted from blood, taken in a trial of the OX40 agonist ivuxolimab. CDR3 nucleotide sequence: TGTGCCAGCAGCCCTCCACTAGCGGGGGTAGGTTACGGGCAGTACTTC. It yields the protein CASSPPLAGVGYGQYF.